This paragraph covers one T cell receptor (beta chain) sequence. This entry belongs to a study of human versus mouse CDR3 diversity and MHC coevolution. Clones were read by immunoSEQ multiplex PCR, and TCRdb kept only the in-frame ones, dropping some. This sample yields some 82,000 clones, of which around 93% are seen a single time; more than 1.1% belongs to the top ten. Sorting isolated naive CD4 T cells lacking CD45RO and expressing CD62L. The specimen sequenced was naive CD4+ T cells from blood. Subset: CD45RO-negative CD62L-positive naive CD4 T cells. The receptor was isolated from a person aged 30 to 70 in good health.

The CDR3 DNA follows: TGTGCCAGCAGCCGAAGGGAGCCACCTTACGAGCAGTACTTC. Translating gives CASSRREPPYEQYF. V and J are TRBV7-6 and TRBJ2-7, with D possibly being TRBD2 (5 bases). Trimming removed 5 bases at V and 4 bases at J, with 15 bases between. Germline CDR1 is SGHVS and CDR2 is FNYEAQ. There are 14 residues in the CDR3.